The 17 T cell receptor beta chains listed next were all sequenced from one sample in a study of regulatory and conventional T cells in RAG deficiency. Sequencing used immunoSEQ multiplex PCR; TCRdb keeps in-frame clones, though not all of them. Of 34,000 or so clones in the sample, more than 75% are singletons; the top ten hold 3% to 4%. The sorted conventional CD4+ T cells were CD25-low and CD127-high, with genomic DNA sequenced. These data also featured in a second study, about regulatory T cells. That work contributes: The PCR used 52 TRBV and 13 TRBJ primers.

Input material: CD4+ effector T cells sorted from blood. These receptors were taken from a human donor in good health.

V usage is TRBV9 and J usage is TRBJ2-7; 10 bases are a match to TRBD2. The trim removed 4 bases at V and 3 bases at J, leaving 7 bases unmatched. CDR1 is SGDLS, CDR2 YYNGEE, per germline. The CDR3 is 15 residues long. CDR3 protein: CASSPHERGGYEQYF. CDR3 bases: TGTGCCAGCAGCCCCCATGAGCGGGGGGGCTACGAGCAGTACTTC. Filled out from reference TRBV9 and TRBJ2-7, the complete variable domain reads DSGVTQTPKHLITATGQRVTLRCSPRSGDLSVYWYQQSLDQGLQFLIQYYNGEERAKGNILERFSAQQFPDLHSELNLSSLELGDSALYFCASSPHERGGYEQYFGPGTRLTVT.

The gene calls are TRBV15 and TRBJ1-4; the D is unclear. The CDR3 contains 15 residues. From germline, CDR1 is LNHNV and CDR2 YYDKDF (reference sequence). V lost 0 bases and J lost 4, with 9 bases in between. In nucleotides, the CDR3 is TGTGCCACCAGCAGAGATAAAGGGAATAATGAAAAACTGTTTTTT. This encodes CATSRDKGNNEKLFF.

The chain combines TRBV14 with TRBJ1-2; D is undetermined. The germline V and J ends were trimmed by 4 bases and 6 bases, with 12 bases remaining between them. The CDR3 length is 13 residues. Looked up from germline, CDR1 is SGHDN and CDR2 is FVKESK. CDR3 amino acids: CASSPFGENGYTF. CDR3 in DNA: TGTGCCAGCAGCCCCTTCGGAGAGAATGGCTACACCTTC.

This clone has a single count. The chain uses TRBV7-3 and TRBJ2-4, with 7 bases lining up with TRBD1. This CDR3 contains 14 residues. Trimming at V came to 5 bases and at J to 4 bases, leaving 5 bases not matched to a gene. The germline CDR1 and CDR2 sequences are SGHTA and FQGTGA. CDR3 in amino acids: CASSPDRTKNIQYF. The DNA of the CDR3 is TGTGCCAGCAGCCCGGACAGGACAAAAAACATTCAGTACTTC.

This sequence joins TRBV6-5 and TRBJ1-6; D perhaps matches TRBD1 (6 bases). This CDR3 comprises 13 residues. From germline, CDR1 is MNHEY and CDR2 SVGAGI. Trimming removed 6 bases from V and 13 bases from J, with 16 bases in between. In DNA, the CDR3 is TGTGCCAGCAGAAACGGACAGATCTTGCCCCTCCACTTT. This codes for CASRNGQILPLHF.

CDR3 sequence (DNA): TGTGCCAGCAGCTTAGAGCGGGGTGGGGAGCAGTTCTTC. Protein: CASSLERGGEQFF. The rearrangement links TRBV11-2 to TRBJ2-1; the D gene is possibly TRBD2 (6 bases). V lost 0 bases, J lost 10 bases, and 10 bases lay in between. This CDR3 has 13 amino acids. Germline assignment: CDR1 SGHAT and CDR2 FQNNGV.

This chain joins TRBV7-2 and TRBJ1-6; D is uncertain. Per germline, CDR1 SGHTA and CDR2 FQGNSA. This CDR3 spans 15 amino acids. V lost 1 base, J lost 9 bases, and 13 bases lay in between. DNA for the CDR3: TGTGCCAGCAGCTTAGGAGGCCGGCTGGGTTCACCCCTCCACTTT. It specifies CASSLGGRLGSPLHF. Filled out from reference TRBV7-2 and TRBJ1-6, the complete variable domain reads GAGVSQSPSNKVTEKGKDVELRCDPISGHTALYWYRQSLGQGLEFLIYFQGNSAPDKSGLPSDRFSAERTGGSVSTLTIQRTQQEDSAVYLCASSLGGRLGSPLHFGNGTRLTVT.

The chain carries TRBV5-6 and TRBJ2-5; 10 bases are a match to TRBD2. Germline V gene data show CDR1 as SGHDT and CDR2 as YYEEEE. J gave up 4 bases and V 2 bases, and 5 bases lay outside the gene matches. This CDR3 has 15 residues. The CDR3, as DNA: TGTGCCAGCAGCTTAAGCGGGGGGGCTCGAGAGACCCAGTACTTC. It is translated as CASSLSGGARETQYF. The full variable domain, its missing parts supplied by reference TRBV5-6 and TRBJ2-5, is DAGVTQSPTHLIKTRGQQVTLRCSPKSGHDTVSWYQQALGQGPQFIFQYYEEEERQRGNFPDRFSGHQFPNYSSELNVNALLLGDSALYLCASSLSGGARETQYFGPGTRLLVL.

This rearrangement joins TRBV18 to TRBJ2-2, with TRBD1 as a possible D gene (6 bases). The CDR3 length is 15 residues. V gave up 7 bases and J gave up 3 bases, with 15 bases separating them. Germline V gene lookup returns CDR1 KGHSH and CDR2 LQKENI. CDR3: CASCYGTSDTGELFF. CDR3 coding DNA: TGTGCCAGCTGTTACGGGACATCCGACACCGGGGAGCTGTTTTTT.

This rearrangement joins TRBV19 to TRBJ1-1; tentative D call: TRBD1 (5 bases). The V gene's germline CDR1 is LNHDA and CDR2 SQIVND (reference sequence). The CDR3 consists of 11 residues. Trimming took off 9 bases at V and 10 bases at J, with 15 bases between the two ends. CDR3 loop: CASGGELAAFF. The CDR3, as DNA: TGTGCCAGCGGGGGGGAATTGGCAGCTTTCTTT.

The CDR3 coding sequence is TGTGCCAGCAGTGGCCGGGGCCTCCTCCTTACAGATACGCAGTATTTT. This translates into CASSGRGLLLTDTQYF. This sequence joins TRBV6-1 and TRBJ2-3; D could derive from TRBD1 or TRBD2 (5 bases each). The CDR3 covers 16 residues. In germline, CDR1 is MNHNS, CDR2 SASEGT. The germline V and J ends were trimmed by 4 bases and 3 bases, with 17 bases remaining between them.

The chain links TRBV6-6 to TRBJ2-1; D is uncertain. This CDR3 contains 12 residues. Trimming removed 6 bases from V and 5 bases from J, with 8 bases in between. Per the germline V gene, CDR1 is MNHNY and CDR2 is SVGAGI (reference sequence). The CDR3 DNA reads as TGTGCCAGCAGCCACCAAGACAATGAGCAGTTCTTC. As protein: CASSHQDNEQFF.

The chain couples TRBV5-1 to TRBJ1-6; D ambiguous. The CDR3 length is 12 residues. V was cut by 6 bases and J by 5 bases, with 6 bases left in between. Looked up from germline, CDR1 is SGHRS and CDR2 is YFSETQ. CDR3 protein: CASTQDNSPLHF. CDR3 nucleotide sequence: TGCGCCAGCACCCAGGATAATTCACCCCTCCACTTT.

CDR3 in DNA: TGCGCCAGCAGCCAAGACCGGGACAGGGATGAAAAACTGTTTTTT. Translation: CASSQDRDRDEKLFF. The gene calls are TRBV4-1 and TRBJ1-4; TRBD1 agrees at 9 bases. Losses at the gene ends were 0 bases for V and 6 bases for J; bases not matched to a gene: 2. Germline V CDR1 and CDR2: MGHRA, YSYEKL. The CDR3 is 15 residues long.

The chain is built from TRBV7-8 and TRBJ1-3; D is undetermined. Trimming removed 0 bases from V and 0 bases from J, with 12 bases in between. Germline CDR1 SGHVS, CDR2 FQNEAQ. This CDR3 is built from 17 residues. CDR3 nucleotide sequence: TGTGCCAGCAGCTTAGCTCTCCGTGGTAGCTCTGGAAACACCATATATTTT. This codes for CASSLALRGSSGNTIYF.

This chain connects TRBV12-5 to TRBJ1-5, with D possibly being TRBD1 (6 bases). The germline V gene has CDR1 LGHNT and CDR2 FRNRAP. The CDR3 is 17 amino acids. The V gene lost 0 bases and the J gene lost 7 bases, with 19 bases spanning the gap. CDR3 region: CASGLVRSGEVQQPQHF. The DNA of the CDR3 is TGTGCTAGTGGTTTGGTACGCTCAGGGGAAGTACAGCAGCCCCAGCATTTT. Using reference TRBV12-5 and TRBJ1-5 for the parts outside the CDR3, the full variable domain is DARVTQTPRHKVTEMGQEVTMRCQPILGHNTVFWYRQTMMQGLELLAYFRNRAPLDDSGMPKDRFSAEMPDATLATLKIQPSEPRDSAVYFCASGLVRSGEVQQPQHFGDGTRLSIL.

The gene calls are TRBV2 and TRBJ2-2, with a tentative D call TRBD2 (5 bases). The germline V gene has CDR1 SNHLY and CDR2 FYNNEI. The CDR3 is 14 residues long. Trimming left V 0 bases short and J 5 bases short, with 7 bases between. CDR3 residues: CASSEARATGELFF. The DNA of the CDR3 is TGTGCCAGCAGTGAAGCGCGGGCGACCGGGGAGCTGTTTTTT.